This is a list of T cell receptor beta chains from one sample in a study of blood T cell repertoires in COVID-19. Measured with immunoSEQ multiplex PCR; TCRdb has only the in-frame clones, and not every one. The sample includes some 250,000 clones, approximately 86% of them seen just once. Material: peripheral blood. These receptors were collected from a woman aged 55-70 years with COVID-19, enrolled during active disease. CDR3s include the opening cysteine and the closing phenylalanine or tryptophan. The D gene is left open where the match is weak. Clone size appears in some rows only: once, few, many, or a class for an expanded clone.

TRBV27	-	-	TRBJ1-5	TGTGCCAGCAGTCCCCGTCAGCCCCAGCATTTT	CASSPRQPQHF
TRBV4-1	-	TRBD1	TRBJ2-3	TGCGCCAGCAGCCAAGACCTTGACAGGGGGTTTGCAGATACGCAGTATTTT	CASSQDLDRGFADTQYF
TRBV7-9	-	-	TRBJ1-2	TGTGCCAGCAGCCCAGCTACAGGGTACTATGGCTACACCTTC	CASSPATGYYGYTF
TRBV19	-	-	TRBJ2-3	TGTGCCAGTAGTATAGCGGGAACCGGGACTGGAACTAGCACAGATACGCAGTATTTT	CASSIAGTGTGTSTDTQYF
TRBV6-5	-	TRBD1	TRBJ2-1	TGTGCCAGCAGCCGGGACAGGGGGCCAAATGAGCAGTTCTTC	CASSRDRGPNEQFF
TRBV7-2	-	TRBD1	TRBJ1-4	TGTGCCAGCAGCTTAGTAGAGGGGACAGGGGGTGAAAAACTGTTTTTT	CASSLVEGTGGEKLFF
TRBV5-4	-	TRBD2	TRBJ2-3	TGTGCCAGCAGCTTGGGGAGCGGGAGAGCAGTTAGCACAGATACGCAGTATTTT	CASSLGSGRAVSTDTQYF
TRBV7-2	-	TRBD1	TRBJ2-1	TGTGCCAGCAGCTCACTACCGGGACAGGGTCCCTACAATGAGCAGTTCTTC	CASSSLPGQGPYNEQFF
TRBV27	-	TRBD1	TRBJ1-6	TGTGCCAGCAGTTTCTATAGACAGGGGATACGTTCACCCCTCCACTTT	CASSFYRQGIRSPLHF
TRBV2	-	TRBD1	TRBJ1-1	TGTGCCAGCGACAGGGGCACTGAAGCTTTCTTT	CASDRGTEAFF
TRBV9	once	-	TRBJ1-2	TGTGCCAGCAGCACTACTCTCGGCGGAGCGGGCTACACCTTC	CASSTTLGGAGYTF
TRBV11-1	-	TRBD1	TRBJ1-2	TGTGCCAGCAGCTCAATCGACAGGGGATTAACAGGGGGCTACACCTTC	CASSSIDRGLTGGYTF
TRBV3-1/TRBV3-2	-	-	TRBJ2-5	TGTGCCAGCAGCCAAGATTGGCCAGGGGCTTACCAAGAGACCCAGTACTTC	CASSQDWPGAYQETQYF
TRBV6-5	-	TRBD2	TRBJ2-3	TGTGCCAGCAGCACACCTAGCGGGAGCTCAGATACGCAGTATTTT	CASSTPSGSSDTQYF
TRBV7-9	-	-	TRBJ2-7	TGTGCCAGCAGCTTCGCAGGGAAAAGCCACGAGCAGTACTTC	CASSFAGKSHEQYF
TRBV6-5	-	-	TRBJ1-1	TGTGCCAGCAGAGACCGCTGGGCCAACACTGAAGCTTTCTTT	CASRDRWANTEAFF
TRBV30	once	TRBD2	TRBJ2-3	TGTGCCTTTGCTAGCGGGAGCACAGATACGCAGTATTTT	CAFASGSTDTQYF
TRBV5-1	-	-	TRBJ1-2	TGCGCCAGCAGCTTGGTCGGGGAGCCGGTGGGTGGCTACACCTTC	CASSLVGEPVGGYTF
TRBV28	-	TRBD2	TRBJ2-5	TGTGCCAGCAGTCGGTTACCGGGGGGGACCCAGTACTTC	CASSRLPGGTQYF
TRBV7-6	-	TRBD2	TRBJ2-7	TGTGCCAGCAGCCCGACGACTAGCGCCTACGAGCAGTACTTC	CASSPTTSAYEQYF
TRBV6-7	-	TRBD2	TRBJ2-5	TGTGCCTTCGGGGCGACACAGCGGGAAGGAGAGACCCAGTACTTC	CAFGATQREGETQYF
TRBV29-1	-	-	TRBJ1-2	TGCAGCGTTGAAGACCGGCAGGGTTACGGTGGCTACACCTTC	CSVEDRQGYGGYTF
TRBV7-3	-	TRBD2	TRBJ2-1	TGTGCCAGCAGCTTAACACTAGCGTCCTACAATGAGCAGTTCTTC	CASSLTLASYNEQFF
TRBV11-2	-	-	TRBJ2-5	TGTGCCAGCAGCTTTATCCAGGGGAGGGGTAGGACCCAGTACTTC	CASSFIQGRGRTQYF
TRBV4-3	-	-	TRBJ1-3	TGCGCCAGCAGCCAATACGAATCCCACAGGGAGATCTTTGGAAACACCATATATTTT	CASSQYESHREIFGNTIYF
TRBV5-1	-	TRBD1	TRBJ1-1	TGCGCCAGCAGCTTGGCTGGGCAGGGGGTTACTGAAGCTTTCTTT	CASSLAGQGVTEAFF
TRBV21-1	many	-	TRBJ2-7	TGTGCCAGCAGCAAAGTTGAACGCCAGATAAGGAGCTCCTACGAGCAGTACTTC	CASSKVERQIRSSYEQYF
TRBV7-9	once	TRBD2	TRBJ2-6	TGTGCCAGCATCCCTAGCGGGAGGGCCCTCTCTGGGGCCAACGTCCTGACTTTC	CASIPSGRALSGANVLTF
TRBV6-2/TRBV6-3	-	-	TRBJ2-5	TGTGCCAGCAGTTACACTAACTCTCCACGGGAGACCCAGTACTTC	CASSYTNSPRETQYF
TRBV15	-	-	TRBJ2-2	TGTGCCACCCAAATGGCAGGTACCGGGGAGCTGTTTTTT	CATQMAGTGELFF
TRBV15	-	-	TRBJ1-5	TGTGCCACCAGCAGAGAATCAGGGATCAATCAGCCCCAGCATTTT	CATSRESGINQPQHF
TRBV12-3/TRBV12-4	-	-	TRBJ2-7	TGTGCCAGCAGTTCCCCCCCTCCGGGCGAGCAGTACTTC	CASSSPPPGEQYF
TRBV29-1	-	TRBD2	TRBJ2-3	TGCAGCGTTGAAGATGCCAGCGGGAGCCCAGATACGCAGTATTTT	CSVEDASGSPDTQYF
TRBV19	few	TRBD1	TRBJ1-6	TGTGCCAGTAGTATAGGAGGGGGACAGGGCGGATCACCCCTCCACTTT	CASSIGGGQGGSPLHF
TRBV6-5	-	-	TRBJ1-3	TGTGCCTCCCGAGGGGGAAACACCATATATTTT	CASRGGNTIYF
TRBV11-3	-	TRBD2	TRBJ2-1	TGTGCCAGCAGCTTAGGCGGGAGCTCCTACAATGAGCAGTTCTTC	CASSLGGSSYNEQFF
TRBV6-1	few	-	TRBJ1-2	TGTGCCAGCAGTGAAGTGGGGGCTGGCTATGGCTACACCTTC	CASSEVGAGYGYTF
TRBV6-2/TRBV6-3	-	TRBD2	TRBJ2-1	TGTGCCAGCAGTGCTACTAGCGGGAGTCCGCGCCCGTACAATGAGCAGTTCTTC	CASSATSGSPRPYNEQFF
TRBV19	-	-	TRBJ1-5	TGTGCCAGTACCGAAGGACAGTATAGCAATCAGCCCCAGCATTTT	CASTEGQYSNQPQHF
TRBV28	once	-	TRBJ2-5	TGTGCCAGCAGCCCTTTACAGGGTTTACGGATGGTAATAGAGACCCAGTACTTC	CASSPLQGLRMVIETQYF
TRBV9	-	TRBD2	TRBJ2-1	TGTGCCAGCAGCCTCGGGACTAGCGGGAGTTATGAGCAGTTCTTC	CASSLGTSGSYEQFF
TRBV29-1	-	TRBD1	TRBJ2-1	TGCAGCGGGGGGACAGGCCGGCGCTACAATGAGCAGTTCTTC	CSGGTGRRYNEQFF
TRBV7-2	-	-	TRBJ1-2	TGTGCCAGCAGCTTAGTAACAGGCAAATTTAACTATGGCTACACCTTC	CASSLVTGKFNYGYTF
TRBV14	-	-	TRBJ2-6	TGTGCCAGCAGCCCCAGGGTATGGGCCTCTGGGGCCAACGTCCTGACTTTC	CASSPRVWASGANVLTF
TRBV19	-	TRBD1	TRBJ2-7	TGTGCCACCGCCGGGACAGGACTTGGGGAGCAGTACTTC	CATAGTGLGEQYF
TRBV7-2	-	TRBD2	TRBJ2-1	TGTGCCAGCAGCCAGGAGGGGACTAGCGGATTCAATGAGCAGTTCTTC	CASSQEGTSGFNEQFF
TRBV14	-	-	TRBJ2-2	TGTGCCAGCAGCCAAGTGTGGGGGCTGGGCACCGGGGAGCTGTTTTTT	CASSQVWGLGTGELFF
TRBV5-4	few	-	TRBJ1-1	TGTGCCAGCAGACGGACGCAGGGGTTGGGAACTGAAGCTTTCTTT	CASRRTQGLGTEAFF
TRBV5-1	-	TRBD1	TRBJ1-1	TGCGCCAGCAGCTTGACGACAGGGAAGGGGTTCGCTGAAGCTTTCTTT	CASSLTTGKGFAEAFF
TRBV6-5	-	TRBD1	TRBJ1-2	TGTGCCAGCAGTTACCTACAGGGGGGAAACTATGGCTACACCTTC	CASSYLQGGNYGYTF
TRBV5-1	few	TRBD2	TRBJ2-2	TGCGCCAGCAGCTTGGGCCGAAGCGGGAGCCCGAACACCGGGGAGCTGTTTTTT	CASSLGRSGSPNTGELFF
TRBV3-1/TRBV3-2	once	TRBD2	TRBJ2-1	TGTGCCAGCAGCCTTAGGACTAGCGGAAACTACAATGAGCAGTTCTTC	CASSLRTSGNYNEQFF
TRBV19	-	TRBD1	TRBJ2-5	TGTGCCAGTCGGGACAGGGGAAGGGTTCAAGAGACCCAGTACTTC	CASRDRGRVQETQYF
TRBV18	-	-	TRBJ2-3	TGTGCCAGCTCACAAACTAGCACAGATACGCAGTATTTT	CASSQTSTDTQYF
TRBV12-3/TRBV12-4	-	-	TRBJ1-1	TGTGCCAGCAGCCTAGTTCAGGGATTTGAAGCTTTCTTT	CASSLVQGFEAFF
TRBV28	-	-	TRBJ2-7	TGTGCCAGCAGTCTTACAGGGTCCACCTACGAGCAGTACTTC	CASSLTGSTYEQYF
TRBV7-9	-	-	TRBJ2-3	TGTGCCAGCAGCTTAGTTGACACATCAGATACGCAGTATTTT	CASSLVDTSDTQYF
TRBV30	-	TRBD2	TRBJ2-2	TGTGCCTGGAGCCCCCGTGGGGGGGTCACCGGGGAGCTGTTTTTT	CAWSPRGGVTGELFF
TRBV6-6	-	TRBD1	TRBJ1-1	TGTGCCAGCAGTACCGACAGGGGTTGGGCTTTCTTT	CASSTDRGWAFF
TRBV5-1	-	TRBD1	TRBJ1-1	TGCGCCAGCAGCTTGGCCACAGGGGGCGTATGGGGGACCACTGAAGCTTTCTTT	CASSLATGGVWGTTEAFF